A selection of T cell receptor beta chains follows, all from one sample in a study of blood T cell repertoires in COVID-19. This table comes from immunoSEQ multiplex PCR, and its TCRdb copy is limited to in-frame clones, with some not included. Among 150,000 to 200,000 clones listed, around 86% were seen once. Input material: peripheral blood. The receptors originated from a woman between 35 and 50 years old with acute or convalescent COVID-19. Each CDR3 is given with its conserved first and last residue. The D gene is left open where the match is weak. Expanded clones get a size class; other rows say once, few or many, or leave the size out.

abundance: -; j_gene: TRBJ1-6; d_gene: TRBD1; v_gene: TRBV19; CDR3aa: CASSIGDRGISPLHF; CDR3nt: TGTGCCAGTAGTATAGGGGACAGGGGGATTTCACCCCTCCACTTT
abundance: -; j_gene: TRBJ2-3; d_gene: -; v_gene: TRBV3-1/TRBV3-2; CDR3aa: CASSPEVAPNTQYF; CDR3nt: TGTGCCAGCAGCCCCGAGGTCGCCCCGAATACGCAGTATTTT
abundance: few; j_gene: TRBJ2-7; d_gene: TRBD1; v_gene: TRBV2; CDR3aa: CASQGQGLSYEQYF; CDR3nt: TGTGCCAGCCAGGGACAGGGGCTTTCCTACGAGCAGTACTTC
abundance: -; j_gene: TRBJ1-5; d_gene: -; v_gene: TRBV11-2; CDR3aa: CASSFDGGFGQPQHF; CDR3nt: TGTGCCAGCAGCTTTGACGGGGGGTTCGGGCAGCCCCAGCATTTT
abundance: -; j_gene: TRBJ1-6; d_gene: TRBD1; v_gene: TRBV4-1; CDR3aa: CASSLKGQGGSPLHF; CDR3nt: TGCGCCAGCAGTCTGAAGGGACAGGGAGGTTCACCCCTCCACTTT
abundance: -; j_gene: TRBJ2-3; d_gene: -; v_gene: TRBV4-2; CDR3aa: CASSLRRATDTQYF; CDR3nt: TGTGCCAGCAGCCTACGGAGAGCCACAGATACGCAGTATTTT
abundance: -; j_gene: TRBJ2-7; d_gene: -; v_gene: TRBV5-1; CDR3aa: CAANGEAGEQYF; CDR3nt: TGCGCCGCTAACGGGGAGGCGGGAGAGCAGTACTTC
abundance: -; j_gene: TRBJ2-7; d_gene: -; v_gene: TRBV5-4; CDR3aa: CASSLWGQFPPSYEQYF; CDR3nt: TGTGCCAGCAGCTTGTGGGGCCAGTTTCCTCCCTCCTACGAGCAGTACTTC
abundance: -; j_gene: TRBJ2-2; d_gene: TRBD1; v_gene: TRBV27; CDR3aa: CASRWDRGGTGELFF; CDR3nt: TGTGCCAGCAGATGGGACAGGGGGGGAACCGGGGAGCTGTTTTTT
abundance: -; j_gene: TRBJ1-4; d_gene: -; v_gene: TRBV2; CDR3aa: CASRQGLDEKLFF; CDR3nt: TGTGCCAGCAGACAGGGTCTTGATGAAAAACTGTTTTTT
abundance: -; j_gene: TRBJ1-2; d_gene: TRBD1; v_gene: TRBV5-6; CDR3aa: CASSARGQGKAGYTF; CDR3nt: TGTGCCAGCAGCGCCCGCGGACAGGGGAAAGCTGGCTACACCTTC
abundance: -; j_gene: TRBJ2-2; d_gene: TRBD2; v_gene: TRBV27; CDR3aa: CASSSPQLAGDHHGELFF; CDR3nt: TGTGCCAGCAGTTCCCCACAACTAGCGGGAGACCATCACGGGGAGCTGTTTTTT
abundance: -; j_gene: TRBJ2-3; d_gene: -; v_gene: TRBV7-9; CDR3aa: CASSHPTGGTDTQYF; CDR3nt: TGTGCCAGCAGCCATCCTACGGGGGGCACAGATACGCAGTATTTT
abundance: -; j_gene: TRBJ1-1; d_gene: -; v_gene: TRBV30; CDR3aa: CAWSVRLRNTEAFF; CDR3nt: TGTGCCTGGAGTGTGCGACTCCGGAACACTGAAGCTTTCTTT
abundance: -; j_gene: TRBJ2-1; d_gene: TRBD2; v_gene: TRBV5-6; CDR3aa: CASSLRLAGGVDEQFF; CDR3nt: TGTGCCAGCAGCTTGCGACTAGCGGGAGGGGTGGATGAGCAGTTCTTC
abundance: -; j_gene: TRBJ1-6; d_gene: TRBD1; v_gene: TRBV19; CDR3aa: CASSISGTGSSYNSPLHF; CDR3nt: TGTGCCAGTAGTATATCCGGGACAGGGAGCTCCTATAATTCACCCCTCCACTTT
abundance: -; j_gene: TRBJ1-1; d_gene: -; v_gene: TRBV7-7; CDR3aa: CASSLSENTEAFF; CDR3nt: TGTGCTAGCAGCTTGTCAGAGAACACTGAAGCTTTCTTT
abundance: -; j_gene: TRBJ2-7; d_gene: -; v_gene: TRBV20-1; CDR3aa: CSASPHYEQYF; CDR3nt: TGCAGTGCTAGCCCCCACTACGAGCAGTACTTC
abundance: -; j_gene: TRBJ2-7; d_gene: -; v_gene: TRBV30; CDR3aa: CAWREQHRYEQYF; CDR3nt: TGTGCCTGGAGGGAACAGCACCGCTACGAGCAGTACTTC
abundance: few; j_gene: TRBJ1-1; d_gene: TRBD1; v_gene: TRBV7-9; CDR3aa: CASSIAGTVNAFF; CDR3nt: TGTGCCAGCAGCATCGCCGGGACAGTGAACGCTTTCTTT
abundance: -; j_gene: TRBJ2-1; d_gene: TRBD2; v_gene: TRBV2; CDR3aa: CASRASGGVKNEQFF; CDR3nt: TGTGCCAGCAGAGCTAGCGGGGGGGTAAAAAATGAGCAGTTCTTC
abundance: -; j_gene: TRBJ1-2; d_gene: TRBD1; v_gene: TRBV6-5; CDR3aa: CASSYLQGDYGYTF; CDR3nt: TGTGCCAGCAGTTATCTCCAGGGGGACTATGGCTACACCTTC
abundance: -; j_gene: TRBJ2-1; d_gene: -; v_gene: TRBV5-1; CDR3aa: CASSLTSYNEQFF; CDR3nt: TGCGCCAGCAGCCTGACAAGCTACAATGAGCAGTTCTTC
abundance: -; j_gene: TRBJ2-1; d_gene: -; v_gene: TRBV5-1; CDR3aa: CASSSGQSSYNEQFF; CDR3nt: TGCGCCAGCAGCTCCGGACAGAGCTCCTACAATGAGCAGTTCTTC
abundance: -; j_gene: TRBJ2-3; d_gene: TRBD1; v_gene: TRBV9; CDR3aa: CASSDRGDTDTQYF; CDR3nt: TGTGCCAGCAGCGACAGGGGGGACACAGATACGCAGTATTTT
abundance: -; j_gene: TRBJ2-7; d_gene: TRBD1; v_gene: TRBV4-2; CDR3aa: CASSHIGQGYGEQYF; CDR3nt: TGTGCCAGCAGCCACATCGGACAGGGGTATGGCGAGCAGTACTTC
abundance: few; j_gene: TRBJ2-1; d_gene: TRBD2; v_gene: TRBV7-2; CDR3aa: CASSLAGTTNNEQFF; CDR3nt: TGTGCCAGCAGCTTAGCCGGGACTACCAACAATGAGCAGTTCTTC
abundance: -; j_gene: TRBJ2-1; d_gene: TRBD2; v_gene: TRBV12-3/TRBV12-4; CDR3aa: CASSWGGNEQFF; CDR3nt: TGTGCCAGCAGTTGGGGGGGTAATGAGCAGTTCTTC
abundance: once; j_gene: TRBJ2-7; d_gene: -; v_gene: TRBV27; CDR3aa: CASSFRRFTYEQYF; CDR3nt: TGTGCCAGCAGTTTTCGGCGGTTTACCTACGAGCAGTACTTC
abundance: once; j_gene: TRBJ1-1; d_gene: -; v_gene: TRBV7-6; CDR3aa: CASSLGESNRAFF; CDR3nt: TGTGCCAGCAGCTTAGGGGAATCCAACAGGGCTTTCTTT
abundance: -; j_gene: TRBJ2-7; d_gene: TRBD1; v_gene: TRBV7-2; CDR3aa: CASSLEGAGSYEQYF; CDR3nt: TGTGCCAGCAGCTTAGAGGGGGCCGGCTCCTACGAGCAGTACTTC
abundance: -; j_gene: TRBJ2-7; d_gene: TRBD1; v_gene: TRBV10-1; CDR3aa: CASSESTGNEQYF; CDR3nt: TGCGCCAGCAGTGAGTCGACAGGGAACGAGCAGTACTTC
abundance: -; j_gene: TRBJ2-5; d_gene: -; v_gene: TRBV11-2; CDR3aa: CATTGVGQETQYF; CDR3nt: TGTGCCACCACCGGGGTGGGCCAAGAGACCCAGTACTTC
abundance: -; j_gene: TRBJ1-1; d_gene: TRBD1; v_gene: TRBV29-1; CDR3aa: CSAKGQGLTEAFF; CDR3nt: TGCAGCGCAAAGGGACAGGGTCTTACTGAAGCTTTCTTT
abundance: -; j_gene: TRBJ2-5; d_gene: -; v_gene: TRBV7-2; CDR3aa: CASSPWTTETQYF; CDR3nt: TGTGCCAGCAGCCCTTGGACAACCGAGACCCAGTACTTC
abundance: -; j_gene: TRBJ1-3; d_gene: -; v_gene: TRBV25-1; CDR3aa: CASSEYQGGSSGNTIYF; CDR3nt: TGTGCCAGCAGTGAATATCAGGGAGGGAGCTCTGGAAACACCATATATTTT
abundance: -; j_gene: TRBJ1-1; d_gene: -; v_gene: TRBV27; CDR3aa: CASSPSPVGRRAFF; CDR3nt: TGTGCCAGCAGTCCCTCCCCGGTGGGGCGTAGGGCTTTCTTT
abundance: -; j_gene: TRBJ2-7; d_gene: TRBD1; v_gene: TRBV7-2; CDR3aa: CASSKEPGQGRYEQYF; CDR3nt: TGTGCCAGCAGCAAGGAACCGGGACAGGGCCGATACGAGCAGTACTTC
abundance: -; j_gene: TRBJ1-4; d_gene: -; v_gene: TRBV7-8; CDR3aa: CASSSRWGKANEKLFF; CDR3nt: TGTGCCAGCAGCTCGAGGTGGGGCAAGGCTAATGAAAAACTGTTTTTT
abundance: -; j_gene: TRBJ2-7; d_gene: -; v_gene: TRBV2; CDR3aa: CASSATSYEQYF; CDR3nt: TGTGCCAGCAGTGCGACTTCCTACGAGCAGTACTTC
abundance: -; j_gene: TRBJ2-5; d_gene: -; v_gene: TRBV20-1; CDR3aa: CSASEATQYF; CDR3nt: TGCAGTGCTAGTGAGGCGACCCAGTACTTC
abundance: -; j_gene: TRBJ1-1; d_gene: -; v_gene: TRBV28; CDR3aa: CASSFWVRDTEAFF; CDR3nt: TGTGCCAGCAGTTTCTGGGTCAGGGACACTGAAGCTTTCTTT
abundance: -; j_gene: TRBJ2-7; d_gene: TRBD1; v_gene: TRBV5-4; CDR3aa: CASSTAGTGGYEQYF; CDR3nt: TGTGCCAGCAGCACCGCCGGGACAGGGGGCTACGAGCAGTACTTC
abundance: -; j_gene: TRBJ2-7; d_gene: TRBD2; v_gene: TRBV7-2; CDR3aa: CASSLKGTSGNSYEQYF; CDR3nt: TGTGCCAGCAGCTTAAAAGGGACTAGCGGGAACTCCTACGAGCAGTACTTC
abundance: -; j_gene: TRBJ1-5; d_gene: -; v_gene: TRBV7-2; CDR3aa: CASSSRSGSNQPQHF; CDR3nt: TGTGCCAGCAGCTCAAGGAGCGGCAGCAATCAGCCCCAGCATTTT
abundance: once; j_gene: TRBJ2-1; d_gene: -; v_gene: TRBV5-1; CDR3aa: CASSLGGQTYNEQFF; CDR3nt: TGCGCCAGCAGCTTAGGAGGGCAAACCTACAATGAGCAGTTCTTC
abundance: -; j_gene: TRBJ1-6; d_gene: TRBD1; v_gene: TRBV5-1; CDR3aa: CASSLRQGGSPLHF; CDR3nt: TGCGCCAGCAGCCTCCGACAGGGGGGTTCACCCCTCCACTTT
abundance: few; j_gene: TRBJ1-6; d_gene: -; v_gene: TRBV5-5; CDR3aa: CASSLAAGISYNSPLHF; CDR3nt: TGTGCCAGCAGCTTAGCGGCGGGGATCTCCTATAATTCACCCCTCCACTTT
abundance: -; j_gene: TRBJ1-4; d_gene: -; v_gene: TRBV5-5; CDR3aa: CASSLDRAVEKLFF; CDR3nt: TGTGCCAGCAGCTTGGACAGGGCGGTAGAAAAACTGTTTTTT
abundance: -; j_gene: TRBJ1-3; d_gene: -; v_gene: TRBV18; CDR3aa: CASSPSPRGIFGNTIYF; CDR3nt: TGTGCCAGCTCACCTTCACCTCGGGGTATTTTTGGAAACACCATATATTTT